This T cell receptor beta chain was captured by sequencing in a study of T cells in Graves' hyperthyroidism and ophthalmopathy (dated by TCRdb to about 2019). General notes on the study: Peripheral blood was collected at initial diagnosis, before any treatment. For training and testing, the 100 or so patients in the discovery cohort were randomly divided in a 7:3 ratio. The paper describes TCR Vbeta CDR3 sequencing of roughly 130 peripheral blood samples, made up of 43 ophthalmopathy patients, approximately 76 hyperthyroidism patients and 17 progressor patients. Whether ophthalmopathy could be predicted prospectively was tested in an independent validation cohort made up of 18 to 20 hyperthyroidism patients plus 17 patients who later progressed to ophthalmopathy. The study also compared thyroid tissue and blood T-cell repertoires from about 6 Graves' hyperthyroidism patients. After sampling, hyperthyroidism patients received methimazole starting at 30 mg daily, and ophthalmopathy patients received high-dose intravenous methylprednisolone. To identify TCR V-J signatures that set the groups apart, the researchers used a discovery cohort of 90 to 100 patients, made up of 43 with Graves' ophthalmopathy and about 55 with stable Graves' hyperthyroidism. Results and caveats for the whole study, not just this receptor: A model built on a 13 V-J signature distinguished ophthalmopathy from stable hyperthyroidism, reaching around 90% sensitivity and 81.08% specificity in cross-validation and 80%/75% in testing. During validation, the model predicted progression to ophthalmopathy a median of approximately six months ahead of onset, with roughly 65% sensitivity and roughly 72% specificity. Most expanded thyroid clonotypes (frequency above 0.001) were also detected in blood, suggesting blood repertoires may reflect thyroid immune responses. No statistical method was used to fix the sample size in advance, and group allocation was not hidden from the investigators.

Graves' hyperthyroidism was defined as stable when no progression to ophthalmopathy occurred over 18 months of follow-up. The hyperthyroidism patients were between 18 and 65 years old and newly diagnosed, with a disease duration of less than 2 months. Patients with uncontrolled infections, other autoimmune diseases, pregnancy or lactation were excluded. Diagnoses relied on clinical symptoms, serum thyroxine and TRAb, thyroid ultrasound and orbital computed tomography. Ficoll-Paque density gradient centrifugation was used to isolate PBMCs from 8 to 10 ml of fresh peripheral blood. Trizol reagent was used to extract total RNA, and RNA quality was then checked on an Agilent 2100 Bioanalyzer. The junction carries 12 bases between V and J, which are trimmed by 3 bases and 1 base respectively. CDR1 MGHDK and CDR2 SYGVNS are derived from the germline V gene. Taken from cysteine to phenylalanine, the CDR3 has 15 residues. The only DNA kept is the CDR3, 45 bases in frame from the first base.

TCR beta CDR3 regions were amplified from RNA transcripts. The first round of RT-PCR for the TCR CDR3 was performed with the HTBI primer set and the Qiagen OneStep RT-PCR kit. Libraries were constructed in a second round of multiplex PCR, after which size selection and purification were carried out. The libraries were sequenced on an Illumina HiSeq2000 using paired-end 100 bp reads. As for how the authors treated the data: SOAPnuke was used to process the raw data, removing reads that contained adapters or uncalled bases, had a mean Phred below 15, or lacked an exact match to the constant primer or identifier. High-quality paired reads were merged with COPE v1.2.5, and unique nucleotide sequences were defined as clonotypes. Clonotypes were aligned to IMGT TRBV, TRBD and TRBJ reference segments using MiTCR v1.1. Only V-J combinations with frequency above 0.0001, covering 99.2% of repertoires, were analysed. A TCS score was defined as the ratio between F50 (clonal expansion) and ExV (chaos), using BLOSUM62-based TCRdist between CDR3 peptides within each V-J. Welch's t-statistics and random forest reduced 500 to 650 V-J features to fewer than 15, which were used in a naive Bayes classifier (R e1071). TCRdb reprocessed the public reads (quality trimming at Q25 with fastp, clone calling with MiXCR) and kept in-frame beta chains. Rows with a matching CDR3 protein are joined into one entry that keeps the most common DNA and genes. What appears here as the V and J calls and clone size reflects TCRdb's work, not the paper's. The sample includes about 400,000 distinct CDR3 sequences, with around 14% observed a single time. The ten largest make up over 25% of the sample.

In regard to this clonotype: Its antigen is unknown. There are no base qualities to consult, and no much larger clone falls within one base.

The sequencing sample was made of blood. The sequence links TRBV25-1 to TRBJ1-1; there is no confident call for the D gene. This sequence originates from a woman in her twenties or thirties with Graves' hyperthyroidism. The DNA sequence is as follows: TGTGCCAGCAGTGACGCGGGGATAAAGAACACTGAAGCTTTCTTT. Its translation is CASSDAGIKNTEAFF. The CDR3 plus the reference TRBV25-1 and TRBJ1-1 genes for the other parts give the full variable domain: EADIYQTPRYLVIGTGKKITLECSQTMGHDKMYWYQQDPGMELHLIHYSYGVNSTEKGDLSSESTVSRIRTEHFPLTLESARPSHTSQYLCASSDAGIKNTEAFFGQGTRLTVV.